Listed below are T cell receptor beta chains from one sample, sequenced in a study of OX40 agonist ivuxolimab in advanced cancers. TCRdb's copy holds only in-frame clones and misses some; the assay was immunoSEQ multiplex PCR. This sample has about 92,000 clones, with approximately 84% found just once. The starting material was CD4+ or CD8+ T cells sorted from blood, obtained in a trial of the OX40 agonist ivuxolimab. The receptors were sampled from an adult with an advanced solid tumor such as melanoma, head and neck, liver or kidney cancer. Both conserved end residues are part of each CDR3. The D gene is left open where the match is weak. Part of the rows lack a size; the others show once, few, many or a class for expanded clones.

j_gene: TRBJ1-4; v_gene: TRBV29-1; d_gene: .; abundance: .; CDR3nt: TGCAGCGTTGATCGAAATGAAAAACTGTTTTTT; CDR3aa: CSVDRNEKLFF
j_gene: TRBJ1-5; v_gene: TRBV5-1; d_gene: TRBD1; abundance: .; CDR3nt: TGCGCCAGCCCGCCCGTAGGGGGCCGTCAGCCCCAGCATTTT; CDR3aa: CASPPVGGRQPQHF
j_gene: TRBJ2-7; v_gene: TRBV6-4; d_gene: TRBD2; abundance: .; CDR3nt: TGTGCCAGCAGTGACCCGCCGGGGGGGCCCCACTACGAGCAGTACTTC; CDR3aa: CASSDPPGGPHYEQYF
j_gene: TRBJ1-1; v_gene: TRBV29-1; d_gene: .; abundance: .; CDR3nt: TGCAGCGTTGAGGGATTTATGAACACTGAAGCTTTCTTT; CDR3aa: CSVEGFMNTEAFF
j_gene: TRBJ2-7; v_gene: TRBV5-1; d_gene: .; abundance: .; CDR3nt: TGCGCCAGCAGCTTTGAGGGGCGAATCGAGCAGTACTTC; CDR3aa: CASSFEGRIEQYF
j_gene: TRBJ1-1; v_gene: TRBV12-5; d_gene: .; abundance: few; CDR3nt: TGTGCTAGTGGTTTAGGGGGGCACACTGAAGCTTTCTTT; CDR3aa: CASGLGGHTEAFF
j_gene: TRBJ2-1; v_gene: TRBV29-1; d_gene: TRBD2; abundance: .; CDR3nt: TGCAGCGTCCAGGGGACTAGCGGGTACAATGAGCAGTTCTTC; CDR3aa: CSVQGTSGYNEQFF
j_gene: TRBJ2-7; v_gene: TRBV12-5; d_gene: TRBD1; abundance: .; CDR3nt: TGTGCTAGTGCCAGGACAGGGTACGAGCAGTACTTC; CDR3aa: CASARTGYEQYF
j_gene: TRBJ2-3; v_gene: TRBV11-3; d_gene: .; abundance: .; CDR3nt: TGTGCCAGCAGCTTAGACCCCACCACAGATACGCAGTATTTT; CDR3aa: CASSLDPTTDTQYF
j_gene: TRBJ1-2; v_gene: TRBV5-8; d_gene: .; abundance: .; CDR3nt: TGTGCCAGCAGCTTGGCCCCAGGGCTCTATGGCTACACCTTC; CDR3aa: CASSLAPGLYGYTF
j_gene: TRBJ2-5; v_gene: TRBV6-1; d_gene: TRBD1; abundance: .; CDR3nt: TGTGCCAGCAGTGAAGGACAGGGGGGAGAGACCCAGTACTTC; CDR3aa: CASSEGQGGETQYF
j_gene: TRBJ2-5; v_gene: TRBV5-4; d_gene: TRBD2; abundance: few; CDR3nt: TGTGCCAGCAGCATCGGACTAGCGGACCAAGAGACCCAGTACTTC; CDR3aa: CASSIGLADQETQYF
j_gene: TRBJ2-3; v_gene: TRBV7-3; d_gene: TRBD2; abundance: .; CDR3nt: TGTGCCAGCAGCCCTGGGACTAGCGGGGAGAAAGATACGCAGTATTTT; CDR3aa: CASSPGTSGEKDTQYF
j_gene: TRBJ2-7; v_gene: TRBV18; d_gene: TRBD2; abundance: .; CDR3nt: TGTGCCAGCTCACCACCTTTCCCTAGCGGGGGTGGGACCTCCTACGAGCAGTACTTC; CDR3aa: CASSPPFPSGGGTSYEQYF
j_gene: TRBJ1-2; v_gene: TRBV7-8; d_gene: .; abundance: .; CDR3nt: TGTGCCAGCAGCTTAGAGCGGATCTATGGCTACACCTTC; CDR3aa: CASSLERIYGYTF
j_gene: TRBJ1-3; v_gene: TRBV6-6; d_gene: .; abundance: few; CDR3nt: TGTGCCAGCAGTTACTCAGCACACTCTGGAAACACCATATATTTT; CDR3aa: CASSYSAHSGNTIYF
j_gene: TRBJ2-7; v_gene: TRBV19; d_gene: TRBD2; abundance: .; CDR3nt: TGTGCCAGTAGTATGGGGCTAGCGGGGGGATACGAGCAGTACTTC; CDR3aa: CASSMGLAGGYEQYF
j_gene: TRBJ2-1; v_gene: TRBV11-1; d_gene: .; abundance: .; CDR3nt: TGTGCCAGCAGCTCCCCCAATGAGCAGTTCTTC; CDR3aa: CASSSPNEQFF
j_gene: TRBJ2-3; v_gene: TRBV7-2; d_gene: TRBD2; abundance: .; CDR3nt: TGTGCCAGCAGCTTAGGGTGGGGAGGGGATACGCAGTATTTT; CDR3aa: CASSLGWGGDTQYF
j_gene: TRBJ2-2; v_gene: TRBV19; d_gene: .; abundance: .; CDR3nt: TGTGCCAGTAGTAATAGACTAGTTTCCGGGGAGCTGTTTTTT; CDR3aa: CASSNRLVSGELFF
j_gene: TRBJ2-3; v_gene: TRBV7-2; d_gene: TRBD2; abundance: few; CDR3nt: TGTGCCAGCAGCTACCCCGCAGCGGGGGCCGCAGATACGCAGTATTTT; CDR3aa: CASSYPAAGAADTQYF
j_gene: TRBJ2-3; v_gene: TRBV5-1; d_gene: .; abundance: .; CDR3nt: TGCGCCAGCAGTGGGGGCGGGACAGATACGCAGTATTTT; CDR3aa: CASSGGGTDTQYF
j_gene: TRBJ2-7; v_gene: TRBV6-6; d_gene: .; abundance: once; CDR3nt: TGTGCCAGCAGTTACACAGGGTTCTCCTACGAGCAGTACTTC; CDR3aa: CASSYTGFSYEQYF
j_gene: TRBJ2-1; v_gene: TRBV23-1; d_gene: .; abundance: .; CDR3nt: TGCGCCAGCAGTCATCAGGAGTCCAATGAGCAGTTCTTC; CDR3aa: CASSHQESNEQFF
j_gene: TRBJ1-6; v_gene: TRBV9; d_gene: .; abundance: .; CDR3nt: TGTGCCAGCAGCGTAGATGGACACTCCTATAATTCACCCCTCCACTTT; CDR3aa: CASSVDGHSYNSPLHF
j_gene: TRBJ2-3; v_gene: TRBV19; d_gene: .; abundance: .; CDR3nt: TGTGCCAGTAGGTCGAGGACCACAGATACGCAGTATTTT; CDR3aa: CASRSRTTDTQYF
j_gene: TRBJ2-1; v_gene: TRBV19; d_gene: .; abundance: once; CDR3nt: TGTGCCAGTAGTATAGAAGTGGGGGGATATTATTACAATGAGCAGTTCTTC; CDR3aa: CASSIEVGGYYYNEQFF
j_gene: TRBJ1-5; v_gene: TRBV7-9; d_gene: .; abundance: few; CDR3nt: TGTGCCAGCAGCAAACAAAATCAGCCCCAGCATTTT; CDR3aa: CASSKQNQPQHF
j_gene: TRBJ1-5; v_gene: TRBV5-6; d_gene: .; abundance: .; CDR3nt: TGTGCCAGCAGCTTTGGAGGGGGACATCAGCCCCAGCATTTT; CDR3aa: CASSFGGGHQPQHF
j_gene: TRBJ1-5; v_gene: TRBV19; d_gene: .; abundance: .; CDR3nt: TGTGCCAGTAGTATTAGTTGGACAAAAAGAATAGATCAGCCCCAGCATTTT; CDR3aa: CASSISWTKRIDQPQHF
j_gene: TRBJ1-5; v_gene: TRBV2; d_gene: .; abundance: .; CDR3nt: TGTGCCAGCAGTGAATCCACGGCGGGCAATCAGCCCCAGCATTTT; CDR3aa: CASSESTAGNQPQHF
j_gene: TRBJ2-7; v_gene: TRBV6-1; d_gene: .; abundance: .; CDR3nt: TGTGCCAGCAGTGATGGACCGGGACACATCTACGAGCAGTACTTC; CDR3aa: CASSDGPGHIYEQYF
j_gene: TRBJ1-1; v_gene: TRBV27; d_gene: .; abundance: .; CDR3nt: TGTGCCAGCACGACCGGGGGGGCTGCTAAGGGGGCTTTCTTT; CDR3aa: CASTTGGAAKGAFF
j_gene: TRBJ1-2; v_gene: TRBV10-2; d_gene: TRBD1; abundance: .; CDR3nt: TGCGCCAGCAGTGAGTCCCGGGACAGGGGGCGAGTCTATGGCTACACCTTC; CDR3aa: CASSESRDRGRVYGYTF
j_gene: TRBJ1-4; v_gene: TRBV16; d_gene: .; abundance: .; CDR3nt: TGTGCCAGCAGCGGGTACGGGGTCGCGGAAAAACTGTTTTTT; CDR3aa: CASSGYGVAEKLFF
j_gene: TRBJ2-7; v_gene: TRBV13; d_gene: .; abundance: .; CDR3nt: TGTGCCAGCAGCTATCTGAGGACCGAGCAGTACTTC; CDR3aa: CASSYLRTEQYF
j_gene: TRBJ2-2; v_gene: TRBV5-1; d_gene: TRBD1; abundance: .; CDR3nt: TGCGCCAGCAGCTTGGCAGGGGGCACAACGAACACCGGGGAGCTGTTTTTT; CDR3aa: CASSLAGGTTNTGELFF
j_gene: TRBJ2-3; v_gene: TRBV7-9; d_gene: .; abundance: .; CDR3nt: TGTGCCAGCAGCTCCGGAGGGGTAGAAGGCACAGATACGCAGTATTTT; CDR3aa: CASSSGGVEGTDTQYF
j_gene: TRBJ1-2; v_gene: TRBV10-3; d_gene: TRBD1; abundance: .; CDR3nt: TGTGCCATCAGCGGACAGGGGGCGGATTCGGTCTATGGCTACACCTTC; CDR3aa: CAISGQGADSVYGYTF
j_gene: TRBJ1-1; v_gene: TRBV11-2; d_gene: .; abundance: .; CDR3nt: TGTGCCAGCAGCTGGGGGAGGGCAGCTTTCTTT; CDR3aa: CASSWGRAAFF
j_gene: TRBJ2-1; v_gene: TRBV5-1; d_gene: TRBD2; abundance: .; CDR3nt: TGCGCCAGCAGCTTGGGACTAGCGGGTCACTACAATGAGCAGTTCTTC; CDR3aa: CASSLGLAGHYNEQFF
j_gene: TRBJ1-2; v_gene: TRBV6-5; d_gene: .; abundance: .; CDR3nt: TGTGCCAGCAGTTACTCGGGCCCTGAGGGAAGCTACACCTTC; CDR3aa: CASSYSGPEGSYTF
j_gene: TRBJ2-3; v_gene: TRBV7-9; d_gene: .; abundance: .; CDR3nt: TGTGCCAGCAGCTCGAATGCAAGGGATACGCAGTATTTT; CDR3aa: CASSSNARDTQYF
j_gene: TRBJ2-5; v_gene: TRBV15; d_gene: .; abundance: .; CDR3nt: TGTGCCACCAGCTGGACCCCCGTGGCACAAGAGACCCAGTACTTC; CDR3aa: CATSWTPVAQETQYF
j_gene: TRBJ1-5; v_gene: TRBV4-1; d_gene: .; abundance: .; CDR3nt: TGCGCCAGCAGCCAAGACGGGAATCAGCCCCAGCATTTT; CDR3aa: CASSQDGNQPQHF
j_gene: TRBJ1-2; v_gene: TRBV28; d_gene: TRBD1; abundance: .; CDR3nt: TGTGCCAGCAGCAAGGGACAGGGGAACTATGGCTACACCTTC; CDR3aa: CASSKGQGNYGYTF
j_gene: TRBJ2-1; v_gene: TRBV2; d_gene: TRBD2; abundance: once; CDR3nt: TGTGCCAGCAGTGAATCTGCGGGGGGGGGTGAGCAGTTCTTC; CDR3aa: CASSESAGGGEQFF
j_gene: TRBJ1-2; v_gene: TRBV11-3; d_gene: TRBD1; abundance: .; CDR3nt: TGTGCCAGCAGCTTCGCTACAGGGGGCGGGAATGGCTACACCTTC; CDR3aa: CASSFATGGGNGYTF
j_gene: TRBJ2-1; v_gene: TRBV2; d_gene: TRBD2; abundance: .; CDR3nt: TGTGCCAGCAGTAACCAGCGGGAGAGTTTTGAGCAGTTCTTC; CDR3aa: CASSNQRESFEQFF
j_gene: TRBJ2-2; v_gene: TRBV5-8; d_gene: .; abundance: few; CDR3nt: TGTGCCAGCAGCCGGGACGGGGCGAACACCGGGGAGCTGTTTTTT; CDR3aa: CASSRDGANTGELFF
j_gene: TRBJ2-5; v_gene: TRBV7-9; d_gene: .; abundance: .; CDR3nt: TGTGCCAGCAGCTTAGTAAGGTCAGAAGAGACCCAGTACTTC; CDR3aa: CASSLVRSEETQYF
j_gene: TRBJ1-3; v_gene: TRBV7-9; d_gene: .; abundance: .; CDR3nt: TGTGCCAGCAGTCGGACGTCTGGAAGCTCTGGAAACACCATATATTTT; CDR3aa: CASSRTSGSSGNTIYF